This T cell receptor beta chain was obtained from a study of shared clonotypes between healthy human individuals. Study-level information: The cohort had a couple of women and a few men, ages 18 to 49. Per-donor plates numbered three CD4 naive, three CD4 memory, two CD8 naive and one CD8 memory. Study-wide points: Clonotypes shared by all four donors outscored non-shared clonotypes in generation probability.

Sequencing used immunoSEQ multiplex PCR; TCRdb keeps in-frame clones, though not all of them. Among nearly 1,000,000 clones listed, 76% were seen once. V lost 6 bases to trimming and J lost 0 bases, with 10 bases between them. This CDR3 has 13 amino acids. The germline CDR1 and CDR2 sequences are SGHRS and YFSETQ. Investigators divided CD4+ cells into CD45RA+ naive and CD45RA-negative memory subsets. On this clone itself: What it binds is not known.

The chain is built from TRBV5-1 and TRBJ2-7, with D maybe TRBD1 (6 bases). The sequence came from a man aged 18-30 years in good health. The sample comprised memory CD4+ T cells sorted from blood. Subset given: CD45RA-negative fraction. The CDR3 loop is CASTWDTSYEQYF. The CDR3 DNA sequence: TGCGCCAGCACATGGGACACCTCCTACGAGCAGTACTTC.